The clone carrying this T cell receptor (beta chain) is a singleton in its sample. The antigen remains unidentified. Donors came from a validation cohort of 90 to 150 subjects, distinct from the first 666-subject cohort. Data came from immunoSEQ multiplex PCR; TCRdb stores just in-frame clones and leaves some out. The sample has over 200,000 clones; around 88% are singletons. Trimming shortened V by 2 bases and J by 5 bases, and 12 bases separated the two germline ends. The CDR3 is made up of 14 amino acids. Germline CDR1 and CDR2: MNHEY and SMNVEV (reference sequence). The source of the sample is a study of cytomegalovirus exposure and HLA in healthy donors. Study-wide findings and caveats: Despite most TCR sequences being rare, some public TCRs occurred in many donors.

The sequenced sample consisted of PBMCs. The V call is TRBV27, the J call TRBJ2-5; D is perhaps TRBD1 (6 bases). The source is a woman aged 18-29 years in good health and CMV-seronegative. The CDR3 DNA follows: TGTGCCAGCAGTTTAGGCGCCCAGGGGGAGACCCAGTACTTC. It translates to CASSLGAQGETQYF.